The present TCR beta chain was sequenced within a study of OX40 agonist ivuxolimab in advanced cancers. Notes on the research overall: The costimulatory receptor OX40 (CD134) was targeted by ivuxolimab, a fully human IgG2 agonistic monoclonal antibody. Intravenous ivuxolimab was administered to patients every 2 weeks at six dose levels: 0.01, 0.1, 0.3, 1.5, 3 and 10 mg/kg. Of the approximately 50 dose-escalation patients, hepatocellular carcinoma was present in about 20, melanoma in some 15, renal cell carcinoma in 9 and head and neck cancer in 9. In the dose-escalation cohort, more than 75% of patients were male, and the mean age was around 60 years, with a range of about 23 to 85. Patients were allowed to have had prior anti-PD-1, anti-PD-L1 or anti-CTLA-4 therapy, and approximately 41% of the dose-escalation patients had previously received checkpoint inhibitors. Three dose-escalation patients achieved partial responses, one with hepatocellular carcinoma and two with cutaneous melanoma. Peripheral TCRbeta sequencing was intended to test whether TCR sequence diversity was altered and clonal T-cell expansion was caused by ivuxolimab. The monotherapy dose-escalation portion (N ≈ 52 patients) of the phase I ivuxolimab trial is reported in the paper. General findings and caveats noted by the study authors: In the 0.1-3.0 mg/kg groups, partial responders were among the patients with the lowest normalized peripheral clonal expansion, particularly in CD8+ T cells. Low levels of normalized T-cell clonal expansion were also seen in some nonresponding patients. At doses of 0.1 to 3.0 mg/kg, clonal expansion of both CD4+ and CD8+ T cells in blood was seen between baseline and week 6. After ivuxolimab, CD8+ T cells had more expanded clones than CD4+ T cells on average. The antigen specificity of the clonally expanded peripheral T cells was not determined.

As to this clone: No cognate antigen has been identified for it. No base-level quality is on record; no much larger clone is a single base apart.

CDR3 length: 15 amino acids, cysteine to phenylalanine. Of the read, only the CDR3 DNA is kept; its 45 bases are in frame from base 1. V trim: 4 bases; J trim: 4 bases; unmatched bases: 8. CDR1 and CDR2, per the germline V gene, are MDHEN and SYDVKM. Genomic DNA was extracted from sorted cells for sequencing of the TCRbeta CDR3 region. TCRbeta CDR3 regions were sequenced using the immunoSEQ Assay. Imported from immuneACCESS, the table was reduced by TCRdb to in-frame sequences with V and J called. These copies leave out some clones; in studies compared against another copy, an unresolved V gene accounts for under half, and the cause of the remainder is not known. For this sample there are tens of thousands of clones; around 86% appear just once. The biggest ten clones account for 0.75% of the sample. The trial excluded patients who had a history of autoimmune disease or were on systemic immunosuppression. Peripheral blood for TCR sequencing was drawn from every dose cohort at baseline, at cycle 4 day 1 and at cycle 7 day 1. Samples were obtained from an open-label, multicenter, first-in-human phase I dose-escalation trial of ivuxolimab. The trial enrolled adults with locally advanced or metastatic head and neck squamous cell, hepatocellular, melanoma or renal cell carcinoma. Before TCR sequencing, CD4+ T cells and CD8+ T cells from peripheral blood were sorted into separate populations.

The receptor was isolated from an adult with an advanced solid tumor such as melanoma, head and neck, liver or kidney cancer. Sequencing was performed on CD4+ or CD8+ T cells sorted from blood, taken in a trial of the OX40 agonist ivuxolimab. Recombination linked TRBV28 to TRBJ1-2; 8 bases in the middle match TRBD1. The nucleotides read TGTGCCAGCAGTTCGCCATCCACAGGGGGCTATGGCTACACCTTC. Its product reads: CASSSPSTGGYGYTF.